This TCR beta chain was obtained from a study of blood T cell repertoires in COVID-19 (dated by TCRdb to 2018 to 2021). For the wider study: The collaborator samples originated in the United States, Italy and Spain and spanned the acute and convalescent phases of COVID-19. The prospective study material was composed of cDNA or gDNA derived from T cells, B-cell-depleted T cells, or PBMCs. The dataset comprised deeply sampled blood TCRbeta repertoires from subjects exposed to, actively infected with, or recovered from COVID-19. The repertoires were made available in a free public database intended to serve as a resource for research on the immune response to SARS-CoV-2. Samples were obtained from the ongoing ImmuneRACE study (first 160 participants) and from 1,254 subjects provided by 6 global collaborators. The sample metadata nearly always contained a de-identified subject ID, COVID-19 status, age in years and sex. Where HLA class I and class II types were available, the types were taken from metadata supplied by the sample provider, not from assay-based typing.

What the authors observed across the whole study: How much clinical and demographic metadata was included differed by source and by participant, and the metadata was provided uncurated.

Enrolling through a virtual design, the prospective study's participants ranged in age from roughly 18 to 90 years and lived across roughly 23 United States geographic areas. In the prospective study, participants were assigned to cohorts based on the clinical history participants reported in a screening survey and a study questionnaire. Recovered participants in ImmuneRACE Cohort 3 were defined as having two consecutive negative NP/OP PCR tests, clearance from a healthcare professional, or resolution of symptoms. In the prospective study, whole blood, serum and a nasopharyngeal or oropharyngeal swab were collected from each participant by mobile phlebotomists. Prospective study participants could optionally give additional blood draws and questionnaires over an approximately 2-month period. Before DNA extraction, blood samples from the prospective study were shipped at room temperature or frozen.

Ends trimmed: V by 4 bases, J by 3 bases; bases unmatched to a gene: 8. From the cysteine through the phenylalanine, the CDR3 covers 15 amino acids. CDR3 DNA only is kept here, 45 bases in frame from base 1. The germline V gene specifies SGHRS as CDR1 and YFSETQ as CDR2. TCRbeta CDR3 regions were amplified from genomic DNA using the immunoSEQ Assay, a bias-controlled multiplex PCR. The original methods were these. The number of nucleated cells in each sample was estimated by amplification of reference gene primers within the assay. Sequence reads were collapsed and filtered to measure the absolute abundance of every unique TCRbeta CDR3 rearrangement. For each sample, productive Simpson clonality was calculated by taking the square root of Simpson's diversity index across productive rearrangements. In TCRdb, the immuneACCESS table is reduced to in-frame sequences with V and J assigned. These tables do not hold every clone; where another copy was compared, an unresolved V gene accounts for under half, and the others remain unexplained. V and J calls plus clone size are reproduced from that table; the DNA served to infer D and trimming. For this sample there are some 200,000 clones; about 91% appear just once. The ten largest clonotypes hold approximately 0.8% of the sample.

Regarding this clone: Its antigen target is currently unknown. One base away there is no much larger clone; base qualities are not given.

The TCR originated in a woman aged 18-29 years who had recovered from COVID-19. The V and J genes are TRBV5-1 and TRBJ1-2; 8 bases in between match TRBD1. The sample taken for sequencing was PBMCs or T cells enriched from blood (not recorded which). Here the CDR3 is given as CASSAQGAVDYGYTF. The DNA reads TGCGCCAGCAGCGCCCAGGGGGCGGTCGACTATGGCTACACCTTC.